The entry that follows covers one TCR beta chain sequence. Its target is not known. This sample was included in a study of beta chain features in type 1 diabetes. Study conclusions and caveats: PCR might favor shorter templates, equally in patients and controls. Whether TCRB rearrangement is influenced by HLA type was left unresolved in this analysis. Lower insertion and higher deletion counts appeared at VDJ junctions in type 1 diabetes patients. Moderate but significant shortening of TCRB CDR3s was recorded in all four CD4+ subsets from Type 1 diabetes patients.

V lost 3 bases, J lost 0 bases, and 12 bases lay in between. The germline V gene encodes CDR1 KGHSH and CDR2 LQKENI. The CDR3 extends over 17 amino acids. Expressed TCRB transcripts were sequenced after all isolated RNA was converted to cDNA. Produced via immunoSEQ multiplex PCR; TCRdb's table is partial and in-frame only. The profile shows roughly 400,000 clones, 8.5% to 10% of them singletons. The V call is TRBV18, the J call TRBJ2-6; D is tentatively TRBD1 or TRBD2 (5 bases each). This sequence was found in a man aged 25-45 years with type 1 diabetes. Sequenced input: central memory CD4+ T cells from blood. The CDR3 region is CASSPQGRFSGANVLTF. The CDR3 DNA follows: TGTGCCAGCTCACCTCAGGGACGGTTCTCTGGGGCCAACGTCCTGACTTTC.